This entry describes one T cell receptor (beta chain). A read error may be the cause here, since a much bigger clone is one base away. Thyroid surgery took place with no prior treatment in any patient. TCRdb re-called the PCR reads with MiXCR. The sample has roughly 63,000 clones, about 17% seen once. This entry is derived from a study of metastatic and nonmetastatic thyroid tumors. Study at large: Samples came from malignant and benign thyroid patients, and repertoires were compared across blood and tumor or nodule tissue.

Per the germline V gene, CDR1 is GTSNPN and CDR2 is SVGIG (reference sequence). The CDR3 covers 16 residues. The sequence was collected from a male donor with papillary thyroid cancer or a benign thyroid nodule (not recorded which). Some clones in this sample may be carry-over from other donors' samples. The specimen was blood. V gene TRBV30 combines with J gene TRBJ1-2; D gene uncertain. In DNA, the CDR3 is TGTGCCTGGTTCGAAATGGGCCCCAAGGGCTCCTATGACTACACCTTC. Amino acid sequence: CAWFEMGPKGSYDYTF. The full variable domain, rest sourced from reference TRBV30 and TRBJ1-2, is SQTIHQWPATLVQPVGSPLSLECTVEGTSNPNLYWYRQAAGRGLQLLFYSVGIGQISSEVPQNLSASRPQDRQFILSSKKLLLSDSGFYLCAWFEMGPKGSYDYTFGSGTRLTVV.